The rows below give T cell receptor beta chains drawn from one sample of a study of cytomegalovirus exposure and HLA in healthy donors. Assay: immunoSEQ multiplex PCR; the TCRdb copy retains only in-frame clones and omits some. The sample lists some 150,000 clones; approximately 88% were seen once. The sequencing input was PBMCs. The origin of the receptors is a woman aged 30 to 39 in good health and CMV-seronegative. Both conserved end residues are part of each CDR3. Each record gives: J gene, clone size, D gene, V gene, CDR3 protein, CDR3 DNA. D genes are given only for firm matches. Expanded clones are given a class, and other clones once, few, many or no size at all.

j_gene: TRBJ1-4; abundance: NA; d_gene: NA; v_gene: TRBV5-4; CDR3aa: CASSFQAATNEKLFF; CDR3nt: TGTGCCAGCAGCTTCCAGGCCGCAACTAATGAAAAACTGTTTTTT
j_gene: TRBJ1-1; abundance: NA; d_gene: NA; v_gene: TRBV10-3; CDR3aa: CAISGGQNTEAFF; CDR3nt: TGTGCCATCAGTGGGGGACAGAACACTGAAGCTTTCTTT
j_gene: TRBJ2-1; abundance: NA; d_gene: NA; v_gene: TRBV29-1; CDR3aa: CSVGPSVNHNEQFF; CDR3nt: TGCAGCGTTGGTCCTAGCGTGAACCACAATGAGCAGTTCTTC
j_gene: TRBJ2-7; abundance: NA; d_gene: NA; v_gene: TRBV6-6; CDR3aa: CASSALRGEQYF; CDR3nt: TGTGCCAGCAGTGCCCTACGGGGGGAGCAGTACTTC
j_gene: TRBJ1-2; abundance: NA; d_gene: NA; v_gene: TRBV18; CDR3aa: CASSPPTESYGYTF; CDR3nt: TGTGCCAGCTCACCCCCCACAGAGTCCTATGGCTACACCTTC
j_gene: TRBJ1-1; abundance: NA; d_gene: NA; v_gene: TRBV19; CDR3aa: CASSWSGVTNTEAFF; CDR3nt: TGTGCCAGTAGTTGGTCAGGGGTGACGAACACTGAAGCTTTCTTT
j_gene: TRBJ2-6; abundance: NA; d_gene: TRBD1; v_gene: TRBV6-1; CDR3aa: CASSERPGTASGANVLTF; CDR3nt: TGTGCCAGCAGTGAACGGCCCGGGACAGCCTCTGGGGCCAACGTCCTGACTTTC
j_gene: TRBJ2-1; abundance: NA; d_gene: TRBD2; v_gene: TRBV25-1; CDR3aa: CASSSGGSHNEQFF; CDR3nt: TGTGCCAGCAGTTCCGGCGGGAGCCACAATGAGCAGTTCTTC
j_gene: TRBJ1-1; abundance: NA; d_gene: TRBD1; v_gene: TRBV5-8; CDR3aa: CASSFDGTEDEAFF; CDR3nt: TGTGCCAGCAGCTTCGACGGGACAGAAGATGAAGCTTTCTTT
j_gene: TRBJ1-4; abundance: NA; d_gene: NA; v_gene: TRBV7-2; CDR3aa: CASSLVSGPTNEKLFF; CDR3nt: TGTGCCAGCAGCTTAGTGTCGGGTCCGACTAATGAAAAACTGTTTTTT
j_gene: TRBJ1-3; abundance: NA; d_gene: NA; v_gene: TRBV10-2; CDR3aa: CASSDLRDFSGNTIYF; CDR3nt: TGCGCCAGCAGTGATCTCCGGGACTTCTCTGGAAACACCATATATTTT
j_gene: TRBJ2-7; abundance: NA; d_gene: TRBD1; v_gene: TRBV30; CDR3aa: CAWSTTGGFYEQYF; CDR3nt: TGTGCCTGGAGTACTACAGGGGGCTTTTACGAGCAGTACTTC
j_gene: TRBJ2-1; abundance: NA; d_gene: TRBD2; v_gene: TRBV19; CDR3aa: CASRGGSSYNEQFF; CDR3nt: TGTGCCAGTAGGGGGGGGAGCTCCTACAATGAGCAGTTCTTC
j_gene: TRBJ1-5; abundance: NA; d_gene: TRBD1; v_gene: TRBV7-6; CDR3aa: CASSLGHPTGSNYQPQHF; CDR3nt: TGTGCCAGCAGCCTTGGACATCCGACAGGGAGTAATTATCAGCCCCAGCATTTT
j_gene: TRBJ1-5; abundance: NA; d_gene: TRBD1; v_gene: TRBV7-9; CDR3aa: CASSLGGLGNQPQHF; CDR3nt: TGTGCCAGCAGCCTAGGGGGCTTAGGGAATCAGCCCCAGCATTTT
j_gene: TRBJ1-3; abundance: NA; d_gene: TRBD1; v_gene: TRBV5-1; CDR3aa: CASSFGTAGNTIYF; CDR3nt: TGCGCCAGCAGCTTCGGGACAGCAGGAAACACCATATATTTT
j_gene: TRBJ2-2; abundance: NA; d_gene: NA; v_gene: TRBV5-1; CDR3aa: CATPIGGELFF; CDR3nt: TGCGCCACCCCGATCGGCGGGGAGCTGTTTTTT
j_gene: TRBJ2-1; abundance: NA; d_gene: TRBD2; v_gene: TRBV4-1; CDR3aa: CASSQPPGGLGSISYNEQFF; CDR3nt: TGCGCCAGCAGCCAACCGCCGGGGGGGCTGGGCAGTATTTCCTACAATGAGCAGTTCTTC
j_gene: TRBJ1-2; abundance: NA; d_gene: NA; v_gene: TRBV6-1; CDR3aa: CASSESGNYGYTF; CDR3nt: TGTGCCAGCAGTGAATCAGGGAACTATGGCTACACCTTC
j_gene: TRBJ1-1; abundance: NA; d_gene: NA; v_gene: TRBV28; CDR3aa: CASSLTSVNTEAFF; CDR3nt: TGTGCCAGCAGCTTAACCAGCGTGAACACTGAAGCTTTCTTT
j_gene: TRBJ2-7; abundance: NA; d_gene: NA; v_gene: TRBV18; CDR3aa: CASSPPGTSSYEQYF; CDR3nt: TGTGCCAGCTCACCACCCGGGACATCATCCTACGAGCAGTACTTC
j_gene: TRBJ1-6; abundance: NA; d_gene: NA; v_gene: TRBV30; CDR3aa: CAWTYEYSPLHF; CDR3nt: TGTGCCTGGACCTATGAGTATTCACCCCTCCACTTT
j_gene: TRBJ2-3; abundance: NA; d_gene: TRBD2; v_gene: TRBV15; CDR3aa: CATSGGLAGGFTDTQYF; CDR3nt: TGTGCCACCAGCGGGGGACTAGCGGGGGGGTTCACAGATACGCAGTATTTT
j_gene: TRBJ2-1; abundance: NA; d_gene: TRBD1; v_gene: TRBV30; CDR3aa: CAWVDRGNEQFF; CDR3nt: TGTGCCTGGGTCGACAGGGGGAATGAGCAGTTCTTC
j_gene: TRBJ2-7; abundance: NA; d_gene: NA; v_gene: TRBV10-2; CDR3aa: CASRSQISYEQYF; CDR3nt: TGCGCCAGCAGGTCACAGATCTCCTACGAGCAGTACTTC
j_gene: TRBJ1-2; abundance: NA; d_gene: TRBD1; v_gene: TRBV18; CDR3aa: CASSLRQGTTNYGYTF; CDR3nt: TGTGCCAGCTCACTACGACAGGGTACAACTAACTATGGCTACACCTTC
j_gene: TRBJ2-7; abundance: NA; d_gene: TRBD2; v_gene: TRBV4-1; CDR3aa: CASSPSGLAGIYEQYF; CDR3nt: TGCGCCAGCAGCCCTTCCGGACTAGCGGGTATCTACGAGCAGTACTTC
j_gene: TRBJ1-1; abundance: NA; d_gene: NA; v_gene: TRBV7-8; CDR3aa: CASSLLIGQSEAFF; CDR3nt: TGTGCCAGCAGCCTACTTATAGGACAGTCTGAAGCTTTCTTT
j_gene: TRBJ2-5; abundance: once; d_gene: NA; v_gene: TRBV29-1; CDR3aa: CSVDRSQGETQYF; CDR3nt: TGCAGCGTTGATAGGTCGCAGGGGGAGACCCAGTACTTC
j_gene: TRBJ1-5; abundance: NA; d_gene: NA; v_gene: TRBV19; CDR3aa: CASMNGPGRSNQPQHF; CDR3nt: TGTGCCAGTATGAACGGCCCGGGGAGGAGCAATCAGCCCCAGCATTTT